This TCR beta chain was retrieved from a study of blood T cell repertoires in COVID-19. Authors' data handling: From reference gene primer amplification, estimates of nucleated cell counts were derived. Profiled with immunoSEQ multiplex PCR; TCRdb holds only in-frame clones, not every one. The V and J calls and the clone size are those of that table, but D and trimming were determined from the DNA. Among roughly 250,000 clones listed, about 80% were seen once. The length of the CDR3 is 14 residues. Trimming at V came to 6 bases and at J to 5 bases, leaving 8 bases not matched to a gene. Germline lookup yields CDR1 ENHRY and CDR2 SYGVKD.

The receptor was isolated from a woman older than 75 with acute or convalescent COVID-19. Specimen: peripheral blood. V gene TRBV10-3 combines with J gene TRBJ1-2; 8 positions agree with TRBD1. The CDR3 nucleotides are TGTGCCATCAGAGCCACCACAGGGGGATATGGCTACACCTTC. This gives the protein CAIRATTGGYGYTF.